These T cell receptor beta chains were read from a single sample in a study of regulatory T cells in long-lasting Graves disease. MiXCR, run by TCRdb on the multiplex PCR reads, gives a single entry per CDR3 protein. This table holds some 370,000 distinct CDR3 sequences, less than 25% found once. Source: peripheral blood mononuclear cells (PBMCs), taken when the disease was refractory, from a patient treated with antithyroid drugs. The origin of the receptors is a female donor with Graves disease. CDR3s include the opening cysteine and the closing phenylalanine or tryptophan. D genes are given only for firm matches. Expanded clones are given a class, and other clones once, few, many or no size at all.

cdr3_aa cdr3_nt clone_size cdr3_length v_call d_call j_call
CASSELGFVSNQPQHF TGCGCCAGCAGTGAGTTGGGGTTTGTGAGCAATCAGCCCCAGCATTTT few 16 TRBV10-2 - TRBJ1-5
CASSLTESGTTEAFF TGTGCCAGCAGTTTAACGGAATCGGGAACCACTGAAGCTTTCTTT many 15 TRBV28 - TRBJ1-1
CSANRGSYEQYF TGCAGTGCTAACAGGGGTTCCTACGAGCAGTACTTC few 12 TRBV20-1 TRBD1 TRBJ2-7
CASSDIPDMNTEAFF TGTGCCAGCAGTGATATTCCCGACATGAACACTGAAGCTTTCTTT many 15 TRBV6-1 - TRBJ1-1
CASSLLGGSSYEQYF TGTGCCAGCAGCTTACTAGGGGGCAGCTCCTACGAGCAGTACTTC - 15 TRBV7-9 TRBD1 TRBJ2-7
CASSPSGGVAFF TGTGCCAGCAGCCCAAGCGGGGGTGTGGCTTTCTTT - 12 TRBV7-2 - TRBJ1-1
CASTYRGLGVSNQPQHF TGTGCCAGCACCTATAGGGGCCTGGGGGTTAGCAATCAGCCCCAGCATTTT many 17 TRBV12-3/TRBV12-4 - TRBJ1-5
CASSPQGGWTGELFF TGTGCCAGCAGTCCACAGGGAGGGTGGACCGGGGAGCTGTTTTTT - 15 TRBV12-3/TRBV12-4 - TRBJ2-2
CASSDRTGNYGYTF TGTGCCAGCAGTGACAGGACTGGGAACTATGGCTACACCTTC many 14 TRBV2 - TRBJ1-2
CASSIASRANQPQHF TGTGCCAGTAGTATAGCCAGTCGGGCTAATCAGCCCCAGCATTTT - 15 TRBV19 - TRBJ1-5
CSAPPAGGMETQYF TGCAGTGCCCCACCGGCAGGGGGCATGGAGACCCAGTACTTC many 14 TRBV20-1 TRBD1 TRBJ2-5
CASSMGGTAKNIQYF TGTGCCAGTAGTATGGGGGGGACAGCCAAAAACATTCAGTACTTC - 15 TRBV19 TRBD2 TRBJ2-4
CASSYGAGAGVTEAFF TGTGCCAGCAGTTACGGTGCCGGGGCCGGGGTCACTGAAGCTTTCTTT - 16 TRBV6-9 - TRBJ1-1
CASSQERRSYEQYF TGTGCCAGCAGCCAAGAACGTCGGTCCTACGAGCAGTACTTC many 14 TRBV3-1 - TRBJ2-7